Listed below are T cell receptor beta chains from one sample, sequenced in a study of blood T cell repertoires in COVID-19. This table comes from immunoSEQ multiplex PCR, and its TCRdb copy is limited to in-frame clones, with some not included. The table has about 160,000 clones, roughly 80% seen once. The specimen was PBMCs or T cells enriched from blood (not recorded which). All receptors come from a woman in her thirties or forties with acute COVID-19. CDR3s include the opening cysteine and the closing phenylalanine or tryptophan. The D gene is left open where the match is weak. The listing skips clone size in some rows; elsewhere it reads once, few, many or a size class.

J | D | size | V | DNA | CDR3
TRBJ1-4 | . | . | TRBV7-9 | TGTGCCAGCAGCTTCCCGGGGATCACTAATGAAAAACTGTTTTTT | CASSFPGITNEKLFF
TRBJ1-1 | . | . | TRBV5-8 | TGTGCCAGCAGCTTGGTCGGCGACCTGGAGTCTGAAGCTTTCTTT | CASSLVGDLESEAFF
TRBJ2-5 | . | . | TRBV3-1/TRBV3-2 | TGTGCCAGCAGCCAAGGCGGAACAGGGACCCAAGAGACCCAGTACTTC | CASSQGGTGTQETQYF
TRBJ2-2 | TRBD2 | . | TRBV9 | TGTGCCAGCGCCGGACTAGCGGGAGGGCCGCACGGGGAGCTGTTTTTT | CASAGLAGGPHGELFF
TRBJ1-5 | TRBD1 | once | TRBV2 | TGTGCCAGCAGTGAGATGGACAGGGCCAATCAGCCCCAGCATTTT | CASSEMDRANQPQHF
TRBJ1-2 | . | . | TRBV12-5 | TGCGCTAGTGGTTCGCCGGCGGGGGGGGACGGCTACACCTTC | CASGSPAGGDGYTF
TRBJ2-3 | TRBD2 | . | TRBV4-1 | TGCGCCAGCAGCCAAGAGCCCGATTCTAGCGGGGTGGGCACAGATACGCAGTATTTT | CASSQEPDSSGVGTDTQYF
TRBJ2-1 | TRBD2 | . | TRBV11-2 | TGTGCCAGCAGCTCTAACCGGGACTACTCCTACAATGAGCAGTTCTTC | CASSSNRDYSYNEQFF
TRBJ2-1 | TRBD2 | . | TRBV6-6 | TGTGCCAGCAGTCCAGAAGGCCTAGCGGGGGCCTACAATGAGCAGTTCTTC | CASSPEGLAGAYNEQFF
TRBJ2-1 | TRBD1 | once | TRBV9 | TGTGCCAGCAGCGAGGGGACAGGGGGCTCAGTATACAATGAGCAGTTCTTC | CASSEGTGGSVYNEQFF
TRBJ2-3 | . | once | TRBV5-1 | TGCGCCAGCAGCTTGGCAGGAAGTACGCAGTATTTT | CASSLAGSTQYF
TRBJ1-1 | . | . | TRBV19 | TGTGCCAGTAGTATAGTTGGGAGGGGAGCTTTCTTT | CASSIVGRGAFF
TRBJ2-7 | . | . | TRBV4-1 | TGCGCCAGCAGCCAAGCTCAACTATCCTACGAGCAGTACTTC | CASSQAQLSYEQYF
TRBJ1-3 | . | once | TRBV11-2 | TGTGCCAGCAGCAAGAGACAGAGCTCTGGAAACACCATATATTTT | CASSKRQSSGNTIYF
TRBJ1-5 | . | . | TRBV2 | TGTGCCAGCAGACGACAGGTCCGCACGCCCCAGCATTTT | CASRRQVRTPQHF
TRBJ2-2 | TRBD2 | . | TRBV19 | TGTGCCAGTAGTGCGGGAGGGACGAACACCGGGGAGCTGTTTTTT | CASSAGGTNTGELFF
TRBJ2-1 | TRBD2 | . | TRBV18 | TGTGCCAGCTCACCATTTTCTCGCGGGAGTTTCTACAATGAGCAGTTCTTC | CASSPFSRGSFYNEQFF
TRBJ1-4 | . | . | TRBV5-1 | TGCGCCAGCAGCCCGTATCCGGACAAGTCAGCAACTAATGAAAAACTGTTTTTT | CASSPYPDKSATNEKLFF
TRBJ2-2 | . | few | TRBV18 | TGTGCCAGCTCAGGACAGTACACCGGGGAGCTGTTTTTT | CASSGQYTGELFF
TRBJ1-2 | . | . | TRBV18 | TGTGCCAGCTCATCCGGACAAACCTATGGCTACACCTTC | CASSSGQTYGYTF
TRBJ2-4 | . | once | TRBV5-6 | TGTGCCAGCAGCTTGAGGGGCAGTCAAAGAGCCAAAAACATTCAGTACTTC | CASSLRGSQRAKNIQYF
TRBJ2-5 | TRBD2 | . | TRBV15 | TGTGCCACCAGCAGGGTGGGGGGGCAAGAGACCCAGTACTTC | CATSRVGGQETQYF
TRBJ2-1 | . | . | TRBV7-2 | TGTGCCAGCAGCTTTGTCGGCGGGAACTCCTACAATGAGCAGTTCTTC | CASSFVGGNSYNEQFF
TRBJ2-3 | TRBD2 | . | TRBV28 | TGTGCCAGCAGAGGCGGACTAGCGGGAGCAGATACGCAGTATTTT | CASRGGLAGADTQYF
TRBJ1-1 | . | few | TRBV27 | TGTGCCAGCAGTTTGGCCTCTCGCCGGGAGAACACTGAAGCTTTCTTT | CASSLASRRENTEAFF
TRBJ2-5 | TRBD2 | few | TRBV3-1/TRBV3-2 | TGTGCCAGCAGCCAACGGACTAGCGTGGATGAGACCCAGTACTTC | CASSQRTSVDETQYF
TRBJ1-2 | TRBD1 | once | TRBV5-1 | TGCGCCAGCAGCAGCACCGGGACAGGGGATGGCTACACCTTC | CASSSTGTGDGYTF
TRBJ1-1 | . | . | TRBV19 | TGTGCCAGTAGTATCACAGGCAGCCTGGGAGCTTTCTTT | CASSITGSLGAFF
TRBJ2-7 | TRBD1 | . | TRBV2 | TGTGCCAGCGGGACAGAGGCCTACGAGCAGTACTTC | CASGTEAYEQYF
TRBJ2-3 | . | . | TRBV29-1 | TGCAGCGTGGGAGGCAGCACAGATACGCAGTATTTT | CSVGGSTDTQYF
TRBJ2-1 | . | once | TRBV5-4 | TGTGCCAGCAGCTTGGTGCGTAATGAGCAGTTCTTC | CASSLVRNEQFF
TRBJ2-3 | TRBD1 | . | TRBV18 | TGTGCCAGCTCACCAGACAGGGGACCAGATACGCAGTATTTT | CASSPDRGPDTQYF
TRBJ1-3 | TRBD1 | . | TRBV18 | TGTGCCAGCTCACCAATACAGGGGACCGGAAACACCATATATTTT | CASSPIQGTGNTIYF
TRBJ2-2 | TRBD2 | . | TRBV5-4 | TGTGCCAGCAGCACTACTAGCGGGAGTTTGCACACCGGGGAGCTGTTTTTT | CASSTTSGSLHTGELFF
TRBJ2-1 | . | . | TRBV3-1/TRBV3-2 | TGTGCCAGCAGCCAAGGGCCCTCCAAAAACTCCTACAATGAGCAGTTCTTC | CASSQGPSKNSYNEQFF
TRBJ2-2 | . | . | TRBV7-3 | TGTGCCAGCAGCACCACTCCAAACACCGGGGAGCTGTTTTTT | CASSTTPNTGELFF
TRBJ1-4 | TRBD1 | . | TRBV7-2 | TGTGCCAGCAGCCAGGGACAGGGGGCCGCGAGGAAACTGTTTTTT | CASSQGQGAARKLFF
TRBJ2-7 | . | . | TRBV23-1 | TGCGCCAGCCGCTTCCCGGGCCTAGCCCCCGAGCAGTACTTC | CASRFPGLAPEQYF
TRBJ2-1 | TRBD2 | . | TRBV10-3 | TGTGCCATCAGTGAACGACTAGCGGGTTCCTACAATGAGCAGTTCTTC | CAISERLAGSYNEQFF
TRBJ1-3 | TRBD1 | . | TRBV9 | TGTGCCAGCAGCGCACCGCTAGGACAGGGCGGGAGAGCTGGAAACACCATATATTTT | CASSAPLGQGGRAGNTIYF
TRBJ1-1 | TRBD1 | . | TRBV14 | TGTGCCAGCAGCCAAGCGACAGGGTGGGGCACTGAAGCTTTCTTT | CASSQATGWGTEAFF
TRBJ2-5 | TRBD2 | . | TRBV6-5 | TGTGCCAGCAGTTACTCGGGCGGGAGCCCAGAGACCCAGTACTTC | CASSYSGGSPETQYF
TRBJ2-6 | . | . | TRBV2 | TGTGCCAGCAGGAGGCCAGTTGGGGCCAACGTCCTGACTTTC | CASRRPVGANVLTF
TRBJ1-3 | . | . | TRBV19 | TGTGCCAGTATAAGTGACAGCTCTGGAAACACCATATATTTT | CASISDSSGNTIYF
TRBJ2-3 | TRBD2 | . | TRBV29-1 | TGCAGCGTTGCCGCAACTAGCGGATCCACAGATACGCAGTATTTT | CSVAATSGSTDTQYF
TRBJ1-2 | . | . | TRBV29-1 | TGCAGCGGGGAGGGGCTGGATGACTATGGCTACACCTTC | CSGEGLDDYGYTF
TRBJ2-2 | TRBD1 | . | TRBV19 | TGTGCCAGTAGTATGGGACAGGGCTGGAAAGCCTCAACCGGGGAGCTGTTTTTT | CASSMGQGWKASTGELFF